Listed here are 19 T cell receptor beta chains from one sample, sequenced in a study of OX40 agonist ivuxolimab in advanced cancers. Assay used: immunoSEQ multiplex PCR; TCRdb lists only in-frame clones, some missing. Of over 85,000 clones detected, about four fifths appear once; the ten largest clones hold more than 1.4%. The sample was CD4+ or CD8+ T cells sorted from blood, taken in a trial of the OX40 agonist ivuxolimab. The receptors stem from an adult with an advanced solid tumor such as melanoma, head and neck, liver or kidney cancer.

The rearrangement links TRBV11-3 to TRBJ1-3; 7 positions agree with TRBD1. The germline gives CDR1 SGHNT, CDR2 YENEEA. Unmatched junction bases numbered 11, after V lost 0 bases and J lost 3 bases. The length of the CDR3 is 18 residues. This CDR3 is CASSLDLDRVSYGNTIYF. CDR3 DNA sequence: TGTGCCAGCAGCTTAGATCTAGACAGGGTATCTTATGGAAACACCATATATTTT.

The V gene is TRBV28, the J gene TRBJ2-7; 12 positions match TRBD1. V dropped 6 bases and J dropped 4; count of bases not matched to a gene: 7. This CDR3 spans 15 amino acids. Germline lookup yields CDR1 MDHEN and CDR2 SYDVKM. CDR3 bases: TGTGCCAGCAGCTTTGGGGACAGGGGGCTTTACGAGCAGTACTTC. Translated, it gives CASSFGDRGLYEQYF.

V gene TRBV7-9 combines with J gene TRBJ2-5, with D perhaps matching TRBD1 or TRBD2 (5 bases each). There are 13 residues in the CDR3. V was trimmed by 3 bases and J by 5 bases, leaving 10 bases between them. Germline V gives CDR1 SEHNR, CDR2 FQNEAQ (reference sequence). The CDR3, as DNA: TGTGCCAGCAGCTTTGGGACCTGGGAGACCCAGTACTTC. Its protein is CASSFGTWETQYF.

V is TRBV28 and J is TRBJ2-2; TRBD1 matches 11 bases. V trimming: 10 bases; J trimming: 4 bases; junction bases outside the gene matches: 2. The CDR3 consists of 13 residues. Germline values: CDR1 MDHEN, CDR2 SYDVKM. This chain's CDR3 is CATGQGATGELFF. CDR3 sequence (DNA): TGTGCCACCGGACAGGGGGCCACCGGGGAGCTGTTTTTT.

The chain couples TRBV6-6 to TRBJ1-5, with 10 bases that match TRBD1. The CDR3 contains 14 residues. Trimming cost V 7 bases and J 7 bases; bases outside gene matches: 7. Germline V gene sequence: CDR1 MNHNY, CDR2 SVGAGI (reference sequence). DNA of the CDR3: TGTGCCAGCACCCCGACAGGGGGCGAACAGCCCCAGCATTTT. This encodes CASTPTGGEQPQHF.

This clone was counted a single time. The genes are TRBV4-3 and TRBJ2-6, with D hard to call. Trimming left V 1 base short and J 0 bases short, with 7 bases between. This CDR3 contains 16 residues. Germline V CDR1 and CDR2: LGHNA, YSLEER. CDR3: CASSQGPNSGANVLTF. The CDR3 coding sequence is TGCGCCAGCAGCCAAGGACCGAACTCTGGGGCCAACGTCCTGACTTTC.

The rearrangement links TRBV5-5 to TRBJ2-6, with 12 positions matching TRBD1. CDR1 is SGHKS and CDR2 is YYEKEE in the germline V gene (reference sequence). This CDR3 is 19 amino acids long. The trim removed 3 bases at V and 4 bases at J, leaving 11 bases unmatched. CDR3 sequence: CASSSPPGQGAPGANVLTF. Written as DNA, the CDR3 is TGTGCCAGCAGCTCGCCACCGGGACAGGGGGCGCCGGGGGCCAACGTCCTGACTTTC.

The rearrangement uses TRBV4-2 and TRBJ2-7; TRBD1 agrees at 9 bases. This CDR3 contains 16 residues. J was trimmed by 4 bases and V by 0 bases; bases with no gene match: 7. Per germline, CDR1 LGHNA and CDR2 YNFKEQ. CDR3 loop: CASSQEEGQGGYEQYF. DNA of the CDR3: TGTGCCAGCAGCCAAGAAGAGGGACAGGGTGGTTACGAGCAGTACTTC.

V is TRBV28 and J is TRBJ1-1, with TRBD1 matching over 8 bases. CDR1 is MDHEN, CDR2 SYDVKM, per germline. The J segment lost 6 bases and the V segment lost 8 bases, leaving 14 bases of the junction unmatched. This CDR3 spans 15 amino acids. The CDR3 DNA is TGTGCCAGCGGGCCTAGTTCCCAGGGGGCAGCTGAAGCTTTCTTT. The encoded protein is CASGPSSQGAAEAFF.

This chain connects TRBV10-3 to TRBJ1-2; 10 bases fit TRBD1. J gave up 8 bases and V 10 bases, and 7 bases lay outside the gene matches. Germline V gene lookup returns CDR1 ENHRY and CDR2 SYGVKD. CDR3 size: 12 residues. The CDR3 coding sequence is TGTGCCACGCGGGACAGGGGTCGGGGCTACACCTTC. This sequence encodes CATRDRGRGYTF.

The chain combines TRBV19 with TRBJ2-7, with TRBD1 matching 7 bases. Germline V gene sequence: CDR1 LNHDA, CDR2 SQIVND (reference sequence). Trimming removed 2 bases from V and 1 base from J; junction bases left unmatched: 5. This CDR3 is 15 amino acids long. CDR3 DNA sequence: TGTGCCAGTAGTATAACGGGACAGTCTTCCTACGAGCAGTACTTC. Its translation is CASSITGQSSYEQYF. The whole variable domain, remainder taken from reference TRBV19 and TRBJ2-7, is DGGITQSPKYLFRKEGQNVTLSCEQNLNHDAMYWYRQDPGQGLRLIYYSQIVNDFQKGDIAEGYSVSREKKESFPLTVTSAQKNPTAFYLCASSITGQSSYEQYFGPGTRLTVT.

The chain recombines TRBV12-5 with TRBJ1-1; tentative D call: TRBD1 (6 bases). Germline CDR1 is LGHNT and CDR2 is FRNRAP. Trimming took off 7 bases at V and 1 base at J, with 19 bases between the two ends. The CDR3 contains 16 residues. The CDR3 DNA reads TGTGCTAGTGTTCTACAGGGAAATAGGGGGAACACTGAAGCTTTCTTT. This codes for CASVLQGNRGNTEAFF.

The DNA of the CDR3 is TGTGCCAGCAGACTCGGGACGGTGCAAGAGACCCAGTACTTC. It encodes CASRLGTVQETQYF. J is TRBJ2-5 and V is TRBV2; perhaps D is TRBD1 or TRBD2 (5 bases each). Trimming took 6 bases from V and 2 from J, leaving 13 bases between them. This CDR3 is built from 14 residues. Germline CDR1 and CDR2: SNHLY and FYNNEI.

V is TRBV2 and J is TRBJ1-4, with D perhaps TRBD1 (6 bases). V was clipped by 0 bases and J by 6 bases, with 11 bases between them. The CDR3 is made up of 15 amino acids. In germline, CDR1 is SNHLY, CDR2 FYNNEI. CDR3 DNA sequence: TGTGCCAGCAGTGAAGCTGGAGGGGGATATGAAAAACTGTTTTTT. It translates to CASSEAGGGYEKLFF.

J is TRBJ2-6 and V is TRBV15; D is ambiguous. This CDR3 spans 15 amino acids. The germline V and J ends were trimmed by 1 base and 0 bases, with 4 bases remaining between them. Germline lookup yields CDR1 LNHNV and CDR2 YYDKDF (reference sequence). CDR3 protein: CATSRVSSGANVLTF. Here the CDR3 DNA reads TGTGCCACCAGCAGAGTGAGCTCTGGGGCCAACGTCCTGACTTTC.

The V gene is TRBV4-2, the J gene TRBJ1-2; a weak D match, TRBD1 (6 bases). CDR1 LGHNA and CDR2 YNFKEQ come from the germline V gene. V lost 1 base, J lost 8 bases, and 17 bases lay in between. This CDR3 is built from 15 residues. In nucleotides, the CDR3 is TGTGCCAGCAGCCAAGCCGGGACAACGCCGGGGGGCTACACCTTC. It yields the protein CASSQAGTTPGGYTF.

J is TRBJ1-2 and V is TRBV7-8, with 7 bases aligning to TRBD1. The germline V gene has CDR1 SGHVS and CDR2 FQNEAQ. Losses at the gene ends were 5 bases for V and 4 bases for J; bases not matched to a gene: 13. There are 16 residues in the CDR3. The CDR3 DNA is TGTGCCAGCAGCCCTTACAGACAGGGAAGGCTCTATGGCTACACCTTC. This translates into CASSPYRQGRLYGYTF.

The genes are TRBV4-2 and TRBJ2-3; either TRBD1 or TRBD2 may fit D (5 bases each). The CDR3 spans 16 residues. The ends were cut back, 0 bases at V and 4 bases at J, with 14 bases in the middle. Germline loops: CDR1 LGHNA, CDR2 YNFKEQ. The CDR3 here is CASSQDGREQADTQYF. The DNA of the CDR3 is TGTGCCAGCAGCCAAGATGGCAGGGAGCAGGCAGATACGCAGTATTTT.

The genes are TRBV27 and TRBJ2-5, with D uncertain. With 5 bases removed from V and 1 base from J, the gap between germline ends came to 11 bases. CDR3 length: 14 amino acids. Germline values: CDR1 MNHEY, CDR2 SMNVEV (reference sequence). CDR3: CASSQVGGQETQYF. CDR3 nucleotide sequence: TGTGCCAGCAGTCAAGTTGGTGGCCAAGAGACCCAGTACTTC.